A selection of T cell receptor beta chains follows, all from one sample in a study of blood T cells in healthy people across ages. TCRdb passed the 5' RACE reads through MiXCR, listing each CDR3 protein once. The repertoire holds approximately 360,000 distinct CDR3 sequences, with 52% as singletons. Sequencing was done on a sample of blood. These receptors came from a man aged 55 to 70 in good health. The CDR3 runs from the conserved cysteine through the conserved F or W. The order of the fields is J gene, CDR3 length, D gene, V gene, clone size, CDR3 DNA, CDR3 protein. The D gene is left open where the match is weak. The size field is filled for only some rows; it gives once, few, many or a size class.

TRBJ2-7	12	NA	TRBV30	NA	TGTGCCTGGAGTCCGGGGGACTACGAGCAGTACTTC	CAWSPGDYEQYF
TRBJ2-1	16	TRBD2	TRBV7-8	NA	TGTGCCAGCAGCCCCCCGGGACTAGCGAGTTACAATGAGCAGTTCTTC	CASSPPGLASYNEQFF
TRBJ2-2	13	NA	TRBV6-2/TRBV6-3	NA	TGTGCCAGCAGTTATGATAACACCGGGGAGCTGTTTTTT	CASSYDNTGELFF
TRBJ2-7	13	NA	TRBV20-1	NA	TGCAGTGCTAGAGATCGCCATACCTACGAGCAGTACTTC	CSARDRHTYEQYF
TRBJ2-3	18	TRBD2	TRBV7-9	once	TGCGCCAGCAGCCAAGCGGATTCGGGCGGGGGGGCGGCAGATACGCAGTATTTT	CASSQADSGGGAADTQYF
TRBJ2-5	16	NA	TRBV14	NA	TGTGCCAGCAGCCAAAATAAGGGGATGGCCATAGAGACCCAGTACTTC	CASSQNKGMAIETQYF
TRBJ2-7	17	TRBD2	TRBV11-2	NA	TGTGCCAACAGCTATGGGACTAGCGGGGTAAGCTCCTACGAGCAGTACTTC	CANSYGTSGVSSYEQYF
TRBJ1-2	16	TRBD1	TRBV15	NA	TGTGCCACCAGCAGAGGTGGGACAGGGGGGAACTATGGCTACACCTTC	CATSRGGTGGNYGYTF
TRBJ2-3	14	NA	TRBV11-2	NA	TGTGCCAGCAGCTCCCTAGCCACCACAGATACGCAGTATTTT	CASSSLATTDTQYF
TRBJ1-3	14	NA	TRBV14	many	TGTGCCAGCAGGGGCGACGGGGCTGGAAACACCATATATTTT	CASRGDGAGNTIYF
TRBJ2-5	14	NA	TRBV5-6	NA	TGTGCCAGCAGTCGTGGGGGCCGGTTAGAGACCCAGTACTTC	CASSRGGRLETQYF
TRBJ1-2	13	NA	TRBV20-1	few	TGCAGTGGACGGGACAAGCTGAACTATGGCTACACCTTC	CSGRDKLNYGYTF
TRBJ2-1	16	TRBD1	TRBV4-3	NA	TGCGCCAGCAGCCAAGGGTGGCAGGGGGACTACAATGAGCAGTTCTTC	CASSQGWQGDYNEQFF
TRBJ1-2	14	NA	TRBV28	NA	TGTGCCAGCAGGGGGGGAAGGGCTAACTATGGCTACACCTTC	CASRGGRANYGYTF
TRBJ1-5	15	NA	TRBV7-9	NA	TGTGCCAGCAGCGCAAGCGGGCAGGGGAATCAGTCCCAGCATTTT	CASSASGQGNQSQHF
TRBJ2-7	14	NA	TRBV30	NA	TGTGCCTGGAAAGGGCAGCGAAGCTCCTACGAGCAGTACTTC	CAWKGQRSSYEQYF
TRBJ1-2	14	TRBD1	TRBV28	few	TGTGCCAGCAGTTACGGACAGGGATCGAGGGGCTACACCTTC	CASSYGQGSRGYTF
TRBJ2-7	14	NA	TRBV5-5	NA	TGTGCCAGCAGTTCTAGGGGAGATGGTTCCGAGCAGTACTTC	CASSSRGDGSEQYF
TRBJ2-7	13	TRBD1	TRBV29-1	NA	TGCAGCGTTCGAAGCACAGGGGCCTACGAGCAGTACTTC	CSVRSTGAYEQYF
TRBJ2-7	14	TRBD1	TRBV3-1	NA	TGTGCCAGCACCGCCAGAGACAGGGGCGGTGAGCAGTACTTC	CASTARDRGGEQYF
TRBJ2-1	15	NA	TRBV12-3/TRBV12-4	NA	TGTGCCAGCAGTTTAGCGGAGAACTCCTACAATGAGCAGTTCTTC	CASSLAENSYNEQFF
TRBJ1-2	13	NA	TRBV7-9	few	TGTGCCAGCAGCCGGGACCCTAACTATGGCTACACCTTC	CASSRDPNYGYTF
TRBJ1-2	15	NA	TRBV11-2	NA	TGTGCCAGCAGCTTGTTAGGGCCTGTTCGTGGTAGCTACACCTTC	CASSLLGPVRGSYTF
TRBJ2-1	12	TRBD2	TRBV7-2	NA	TGTGCCACCCGACTAGCGGGTGGTGAGCAGTTCTTC	CATRLAGGEQFF
TRBJ2-7	14	NA	TRBV20-1	few	TGCAGTGCCCTGACGATTCTTGGGTCCTACGAGCAGTACTTC	CSALTILGSYEQYF
TRBJ2-4	13	TRBD1	TRBV15	NA	TGTGCCACCAGCCGGGACAGGGTGAACATTCAGTACTTC	CATSRDRVNIQYF
TRBJ2-7	15	NA	TRBV7-6	NA	TGTGCCAGCAGCTCAGGGAGGGGACAACCCTACGAGCAGTACTTC	CASSSGRGQPYEQYF
TRBJ2-5	14	NA	TRBV7-2	NA	TGTGCCAGCAGCTTAGTTACGGGAGTAGAGACCCAGTACTTC	CASSLVTGVETQYF
TRBJ2-7	18	TRBD2	TRBV4-1	NA	TGCGCCAGCAGCCAAGATCGCACGGGAGGGCCATCTGCCTACGAGCAGTACTTC	CASSQDRTGGPSAYEQYF
TRBJ1-6	14	NA	TRBV20-1	few	TGCAGTGCTAGGACGGTCAGGGTTAATTCACCCCTCCACTTT	CSARTVRVNSPLHF
TRBJ2-3	16	TRBD2	TRBV5-1	few	TGCGCCAGCAGCGAGCAAGGACTAGCCGGGCAAGGTACGCAGTATTTT	CASSEQGLAGQGTQYF
TRBJ2-1	15	NA	TRBV12-3/TRBV12-4	NA	TGTGCCAGCAGGGCTTGGGACTCCTCCTACAATGAGCAGTTCTTC	CASRAWDSSYNEQFF
TRBJ2-1	14	TRBD2	TRBV2	NA	TGTGCCACCAAGGGGACTAGCGTGATAGTGGAGCAGTTCTTC	CATKGTSVIVEQFF
TRBJ2-5	13	NA	TRBV3-1	NA	TGTGCCAGCAGCCAAGTCGGGGTGGAGACCCAGTACTTC	CASSQVGVETQYF
TRBJ2-7	15	TRBD1	TRBV5-1	few	TGCGCCAGCAGCCGTCCGGGACAGGGGCGCTACGAGCAGTACTTC	CASSRPGQGRYEQYF
TRBJ2-7	13	NA	TRBV29-1	NA	TGCAGCGTTGGTGGGCTAGGAGGCCACGAGCAGTACTTC	CSVGGLGGHEQYF
TRBJ2-7	14	TRBD1	TRBV2	few	TGTGCCAGCAGTCGGGACAGGGGGGTTCACGAGCAGTACTTC	CASSRDRGVHEQYF
TRBJ1-6	14	NA	TRBV2	NA	TGTGCCAGCAGAGGACGGGTGACTAATTCACCCCTCCACTTT	CASRGRVTNSPLHF
TRBJ1-2	15	NA	TRBV27	NA	TGTGCCAGCAGTTCCCTAGGAGTAACCCGCTATGGCTACACCTTC	CASSSLGVTRYGYTF
TRBJ2-7	13	TRBD1	TRBV20-1	many	TGCAGTGCTAGGGTTGGGGACAGGAGAGCGCAGTACTTC	CSARVGDRRAQYF
TRBJ2-6	17	NA	TRBV7-9	few	TGTGCCAGCAGCCACGCCCTGGGTAGCTCTGGGGCCAACGTCCTGACTTTC	CASSHALGSSGANVLTF
TRBJ1-5	17	NA	TRBV12-3/TRBV12-4	NA	TGTGCCAGCAGTTTGGTCGGAGGGTTTTATAGCAATCAGCCCCAGCATTTT	CASSLVGGFYSNQPQHF
TRBJ2-5	14	TRBD1	TRBV10-2	few	TGCGCCAGCAGTCTAACAGGGGACGGGGAGACCCAGTACTTC	CASSLTGDGETQYF
TRBJ2-1	13	TRBD2	TRBV7-2	NA	TGTGCCAGCAGCGAATATAGCGGGAGCGAGCAGTTCTTC	CASSEYSGSEQFF
TRBJ2-1	16	TRBD2	TRBV7-3	few	TGTGCCAGCAGCTTAAATGGGAGGGGCTCCTACAATGAGCAGTTCTTC	CASSLNGRGSYNEQFF
TRBJ2-7	13	NA	TRBV20-1	once	TGCAGTGCTGAAGGTGGTTACGGCTACGAGCAGTACTTC	CSAEGGYGYEQYF
TRBJ1-2	14	NA	TRBV27	NA	TGTGCCAGCAGTTTCTGGGGCCCCTGGAGGGGCTACACCTTC	CASSFWGPWRGYTF
TRBJ1-6	16	NA	TRBV7-2	NA	TGTGCCAGCAGCTTGTGGCAGGGTAACGGTAATTCACCCCTCCACTTT	CASSLWQGNGNSPLHF
TRBJ2-3	17	TRBD2	TRBV25-1	many	TGTGCCAGCAGTGAATTGGGAGCGGGAACCCTCACAGATACGCAGTATTTT	CASSELGAGTLTDTQYF
TRBJ1-2	13	NA	TRBV5-1	NA	TGCGCCAGCAGCAAGGAGGGGGTCTATGGCTACACCTTC	CASSKEGVYGYTF
TRBJ2-7	15	TRBD2	TRBV29-1	NA	TGCAGCGTTGAAGAATTAGCGGGGGGTGCGGACGAGCAGTACTTC	CSVEELAGGADEQYF
TRBJ1-2	13	NA	TRBV6-2/TRBV6-3	NA	TGTGCCAGCATCCAGGGGTGGGCCTATGGCTACACCTTC	CASIQGWAYGYTF
TRBJ2-3	15	NA	TRBV9	many	TGTGCCAGCAGCGCCGGGGGGCGTGGCACAGATACGCAGTATTTT	CASSAGGRGTDTQYF